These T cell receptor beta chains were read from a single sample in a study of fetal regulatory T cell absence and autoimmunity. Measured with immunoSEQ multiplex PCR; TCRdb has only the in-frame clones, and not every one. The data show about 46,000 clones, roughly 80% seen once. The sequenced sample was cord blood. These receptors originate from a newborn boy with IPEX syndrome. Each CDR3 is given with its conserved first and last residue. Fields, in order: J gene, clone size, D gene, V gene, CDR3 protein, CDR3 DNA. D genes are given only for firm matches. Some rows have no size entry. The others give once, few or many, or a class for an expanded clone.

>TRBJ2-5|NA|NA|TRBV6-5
CASSYSGTGETQYF
TGTGCCAGCAGTTACTCGGGGACCGGAGAGACCCAGTACTTC
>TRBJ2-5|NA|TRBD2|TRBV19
CARLRSRGGGLAGHF
TGTGCCAGGCTACGTAGTAGAGGTGGGGGACTAGCGGGCCACTTC
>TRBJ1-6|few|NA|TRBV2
CASSERASSYNSPLHF
TGTGCCAGCAGTGAAAGGGCGAGCTCCTATAATTCACCCCTCCACTTT
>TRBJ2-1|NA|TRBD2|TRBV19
CASSPSSGSREFF
TGTGCCAGTAGTCCGTCTAGCGGGAGTAGGGAGTTCTTC
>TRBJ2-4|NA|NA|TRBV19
CASSPGALKNIQYF
TGTGCCAGTAGTCCGGGGGCGCTCAAAAACATTCAGTACTTC
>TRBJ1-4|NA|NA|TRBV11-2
CASSLGILGHQDEKLFF
TGTGCCAGCAGCTTAGGTATTTTGGGGCACCAGGATGAAAAACTGTTTTTT
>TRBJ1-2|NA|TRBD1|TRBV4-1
CASSSRTGRSQANYGYTF
TGCGCCAGCAGCTCCCGGACAGGGAGGTCTCAAGCTAACTATGGCTACACCTTC
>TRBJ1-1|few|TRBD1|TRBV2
CASWGQGEAFF
TGTGCCAGCTGGGGACAGGGTGAAGCTTTCTTT
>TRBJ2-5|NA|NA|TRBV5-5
CASSSQETQYF
TGTGCCAGCAGCTCCCAAGAGACCCAGTACTTC
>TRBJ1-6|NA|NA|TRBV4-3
CASSQGPGRPGSPLHF
TGCGCCAGCAGCCAAGGTCCGGGGAGGCCAGGATCACCCCTCCACTTT
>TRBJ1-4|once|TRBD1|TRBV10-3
CAISETGGEKLFF
TGTGCCATCAGTGAGACAGGGGGCGAAAAACTGTTTTTT
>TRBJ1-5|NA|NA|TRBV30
CAWSQVFSNQPQHF
TGTGCCTGGTCGCAGGTTTTTAGCAATCAGCCCCAGCATTTT
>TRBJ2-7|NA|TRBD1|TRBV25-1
CASSESGTGSYEQYF
TGTGCCAGCAGTGAATCCGGGACAGGCTCCTACGAGCAGTACTTC
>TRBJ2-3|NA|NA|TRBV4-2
CASSQETSGTDTQYF
TGTGCCAGCAGCCAAGAAACCAGCGGCACAGATACGCAGTATTTT
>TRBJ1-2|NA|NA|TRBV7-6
CASSPPTGNYGYTF
TGTGCCAGCAGCCCCCCGACAGGAAACTATGGCTACACCTTC
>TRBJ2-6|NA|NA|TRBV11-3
CASGSVRDSTSGANVLTF
TGTGCCAGCGGGTCCGTGAGGGACTCTACCTCTGGGGCCAACGTCCTGACTTTC
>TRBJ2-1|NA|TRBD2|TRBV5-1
CASSPSSGSYNEQFF
TGCGCCAGCAGCCCATCTAGCGGCTCCTACAATGAGCAGTTCTTC
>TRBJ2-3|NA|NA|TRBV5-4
CASSHFTDTQYF
TGTGCCAGCAGCCATTTCACAGATACGCAGTATTTT